This record covers a single TCR beta chain. Sequenced by immunoSEQ multiplex PCR; TCRdb stores in-frame clones only, minus some. The sample holds 65,000 to 95,000 clones, 88% seen once. Germline CDR1 LGHNA, CDR2 YSLEER. The CDR3 consists of 16 residues. The ends lost 1 base at V and 7 bases at J; junction bases unmatched: 9. This entry comes from a study of blood T cell repertoires in COVID-19. The clonotype comes from a man between 70 and 80 years old with acute or convalescent COVID-19. This chain uses TRBV4-3 with TRBJ1-4, with TRBD1 identical over 7 bases. Sequenced: peripheral blood. CDR3 amino acids: CASSQAVRQGFEKLFF. DNA for the CDR3: TGCGCCAGCAGCCAAGCTGTGAGACAGGGATTTGAAAAACTGTTTTTT.